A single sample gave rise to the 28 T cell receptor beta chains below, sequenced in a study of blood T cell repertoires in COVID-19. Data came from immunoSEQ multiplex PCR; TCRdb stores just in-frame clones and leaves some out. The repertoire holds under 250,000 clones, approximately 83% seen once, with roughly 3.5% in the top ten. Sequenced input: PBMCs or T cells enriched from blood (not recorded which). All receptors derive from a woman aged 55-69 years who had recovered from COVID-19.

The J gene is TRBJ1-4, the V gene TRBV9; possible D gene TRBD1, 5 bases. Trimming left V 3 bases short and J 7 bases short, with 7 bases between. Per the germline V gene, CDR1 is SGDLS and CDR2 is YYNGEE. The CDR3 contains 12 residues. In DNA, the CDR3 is TGTGCCAGCAGCGCCGGGGGTGAAAAACTGTTTTTT. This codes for CASSAGGEKLFF.

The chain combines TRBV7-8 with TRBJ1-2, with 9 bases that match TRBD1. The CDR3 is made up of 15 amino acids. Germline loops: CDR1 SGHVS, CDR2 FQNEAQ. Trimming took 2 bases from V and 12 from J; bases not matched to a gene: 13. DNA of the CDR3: TGTGCCAGCAGCTTATACAGGGGGCGAAGATTAAGGAACACCTTC. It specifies CASSLYRGRRLRNTF.

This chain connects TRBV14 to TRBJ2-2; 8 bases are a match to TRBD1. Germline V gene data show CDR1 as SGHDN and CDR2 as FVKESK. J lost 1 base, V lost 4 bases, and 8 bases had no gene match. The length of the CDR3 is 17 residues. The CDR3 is CASSPLPGQGNTGELFF. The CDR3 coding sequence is TGTGCCAGCAGCCCCCTTCCAGGACAGGGGAACACCGGGGAGCTGTTTTTT.

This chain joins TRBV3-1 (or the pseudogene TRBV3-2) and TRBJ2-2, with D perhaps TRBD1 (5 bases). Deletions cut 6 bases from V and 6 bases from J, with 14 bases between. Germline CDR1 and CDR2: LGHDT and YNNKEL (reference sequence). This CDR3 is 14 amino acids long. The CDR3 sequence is CASRGQGIAGELFF. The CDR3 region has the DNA TGTGCCAGCAGGGGGCAGGGTATCGCCGGGGAGCTGTTTTTT.

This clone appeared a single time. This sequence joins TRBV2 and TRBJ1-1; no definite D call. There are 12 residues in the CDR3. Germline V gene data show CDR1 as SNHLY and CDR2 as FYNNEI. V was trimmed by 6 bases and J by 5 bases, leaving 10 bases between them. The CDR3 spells CASSAPGTEAFF. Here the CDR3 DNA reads TGTGCCAGCAGCGCTCCGGGAACTGAAGCTTTCTTT.

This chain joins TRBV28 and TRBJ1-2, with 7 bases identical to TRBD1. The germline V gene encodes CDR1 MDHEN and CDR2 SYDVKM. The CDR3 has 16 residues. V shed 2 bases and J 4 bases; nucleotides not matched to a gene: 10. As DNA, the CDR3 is TGTGCCAGCAGTTTACGGGTTCAGGGGGACCCCTATGGCTACACCTTC. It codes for CASSLRVQGDPYGYTF.

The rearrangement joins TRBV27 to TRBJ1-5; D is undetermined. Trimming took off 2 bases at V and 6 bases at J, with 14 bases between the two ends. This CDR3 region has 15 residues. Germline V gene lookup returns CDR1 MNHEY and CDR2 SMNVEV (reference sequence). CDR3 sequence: CASSLMQARGQPQHF. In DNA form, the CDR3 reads TGTGCCAGCAGTTTAATGCAGGCACGGGGTCAGCCCCAGCATTTT.

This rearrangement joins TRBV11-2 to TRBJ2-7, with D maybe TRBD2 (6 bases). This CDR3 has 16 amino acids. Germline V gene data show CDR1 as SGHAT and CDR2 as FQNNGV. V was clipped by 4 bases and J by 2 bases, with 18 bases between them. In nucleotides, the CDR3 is TGTGCCAGCAGCTCGCTCGCTGGGCGGGGAACCTACGAGCAGTACTTC. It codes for CASSSLAGRGTYEQYF.

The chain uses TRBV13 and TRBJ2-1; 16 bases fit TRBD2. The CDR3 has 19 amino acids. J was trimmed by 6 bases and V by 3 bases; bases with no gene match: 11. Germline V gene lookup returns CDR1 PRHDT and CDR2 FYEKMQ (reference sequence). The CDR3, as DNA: TGTGCCAGCAGCTTCCTAGGGACTAGCGGGGGGGCTGGTGGCAATGAGCAGTTCTTC. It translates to CASSFLGTSGGAGGNEQFF.

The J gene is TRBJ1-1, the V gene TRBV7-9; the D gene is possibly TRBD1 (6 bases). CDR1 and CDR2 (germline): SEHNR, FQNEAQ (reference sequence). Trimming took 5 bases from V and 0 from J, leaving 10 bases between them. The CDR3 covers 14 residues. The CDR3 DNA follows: TGTGCCAGCAGCCAACAGGGCATGAACACTGAAGCTTTCTTT. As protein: CASSQQGMNTEAFF.

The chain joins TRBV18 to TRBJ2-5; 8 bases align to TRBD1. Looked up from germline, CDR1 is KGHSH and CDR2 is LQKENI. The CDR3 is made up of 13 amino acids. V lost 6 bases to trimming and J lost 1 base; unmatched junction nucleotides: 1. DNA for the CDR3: TGTGCCAGCTCCGGGACAGGCCAAGAGACCCAGTACTTC. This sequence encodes CASSGTGQETQYF.

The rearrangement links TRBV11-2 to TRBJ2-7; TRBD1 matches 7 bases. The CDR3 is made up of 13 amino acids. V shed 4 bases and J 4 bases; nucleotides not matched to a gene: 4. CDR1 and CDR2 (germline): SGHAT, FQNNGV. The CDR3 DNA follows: TGTGCCAGCAGCTCGGGACAGATTTACGAGCAGTACTTC. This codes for CASSSGQIYEQYF.

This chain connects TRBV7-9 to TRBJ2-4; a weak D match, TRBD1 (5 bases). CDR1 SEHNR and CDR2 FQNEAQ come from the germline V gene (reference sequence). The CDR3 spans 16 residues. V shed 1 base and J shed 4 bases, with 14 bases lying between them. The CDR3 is CASSLGRQGQKNIQYF. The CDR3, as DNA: TGTGCCAGCAGCTTAGGAAGGCAGGGTCAAAAAAACATTCAGTACTTC. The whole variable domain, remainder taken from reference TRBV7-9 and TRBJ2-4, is DTGVSQNPRHKITKRGQNVTFRCDPISEHNRLYWYRQTLGQGPEFLTYFQNEAQLEKSRLLSDRFSAERPKGSFSTLEIQRTEQGDSAMYLCASSLGRQGQKNIQYFGAGTRLSVL.

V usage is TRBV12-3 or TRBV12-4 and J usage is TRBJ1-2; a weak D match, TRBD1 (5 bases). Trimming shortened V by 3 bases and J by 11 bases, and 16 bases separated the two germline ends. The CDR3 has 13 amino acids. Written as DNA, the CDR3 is TGTGCCAGCAGTTTCAATCGGGGGGAGGGGTACACCTTC. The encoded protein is CASSFNRGEGYTF.

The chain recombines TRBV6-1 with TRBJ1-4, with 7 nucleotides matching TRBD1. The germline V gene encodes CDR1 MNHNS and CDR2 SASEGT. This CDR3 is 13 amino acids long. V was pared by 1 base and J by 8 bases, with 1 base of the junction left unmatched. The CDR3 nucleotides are TGTGCCAGCAGTGAAGACAGGGGAGAAAAACTGTTTTTT. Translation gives CASSEDRGEKLFF.

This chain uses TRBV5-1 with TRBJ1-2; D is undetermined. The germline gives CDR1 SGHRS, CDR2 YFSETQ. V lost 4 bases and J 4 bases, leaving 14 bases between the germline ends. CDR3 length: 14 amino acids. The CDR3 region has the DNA TGCGCCAGCAGCCCCCAGGTAGGAGGCTATGGCTACACCTTC. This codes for CASSPQVGGYGYTF.

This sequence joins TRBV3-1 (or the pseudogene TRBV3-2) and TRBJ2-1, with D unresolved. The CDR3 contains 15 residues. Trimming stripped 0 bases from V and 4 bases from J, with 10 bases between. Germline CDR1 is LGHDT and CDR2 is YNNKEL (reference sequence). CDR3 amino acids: CASSQESRFYNEQFF. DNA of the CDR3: TGTGCCAGCAGCCAAGAATCTAGATTTTACAATGAGCAGTTCTTC.

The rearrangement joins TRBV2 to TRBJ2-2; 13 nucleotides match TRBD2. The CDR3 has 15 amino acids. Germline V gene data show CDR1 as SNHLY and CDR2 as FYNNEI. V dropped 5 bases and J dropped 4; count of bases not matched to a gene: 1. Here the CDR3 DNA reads TGTGCCAGCAGTTGGACTAGCGGGGGCACCGGGGAGCTGTTTTTT. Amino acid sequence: CASSWTSGGTGELFF.

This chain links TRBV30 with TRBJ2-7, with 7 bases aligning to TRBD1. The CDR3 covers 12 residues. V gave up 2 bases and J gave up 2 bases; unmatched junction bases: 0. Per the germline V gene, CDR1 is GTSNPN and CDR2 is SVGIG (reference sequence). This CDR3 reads CAWSQGAYEQYF. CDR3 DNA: TGTGCCTGGAGTCAGGGGGCCTACGAGCAGTACTTC.

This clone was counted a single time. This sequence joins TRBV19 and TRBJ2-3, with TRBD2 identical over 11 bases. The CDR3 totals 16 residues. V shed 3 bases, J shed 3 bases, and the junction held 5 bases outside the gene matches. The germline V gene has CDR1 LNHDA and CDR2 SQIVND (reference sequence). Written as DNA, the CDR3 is TGTGCCAGTAGTATTACTAGCGGGAGTATGACAGATACGCAGTATTTT. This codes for CASSITSGSMTDTQYF.

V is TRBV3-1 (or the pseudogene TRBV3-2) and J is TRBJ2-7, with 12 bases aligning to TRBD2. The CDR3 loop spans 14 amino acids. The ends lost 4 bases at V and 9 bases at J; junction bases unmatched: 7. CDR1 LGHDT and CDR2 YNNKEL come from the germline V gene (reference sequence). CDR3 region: CASSREGTSGSQYF. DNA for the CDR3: TGTGCCAGCAGCCGCGAAGGGACTAGCGGGTCGCAGTACTTC.

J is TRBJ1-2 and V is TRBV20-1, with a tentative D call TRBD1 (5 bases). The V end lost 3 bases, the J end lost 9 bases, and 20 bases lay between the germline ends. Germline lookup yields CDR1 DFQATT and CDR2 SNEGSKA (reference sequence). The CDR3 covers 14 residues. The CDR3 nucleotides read TGCAGTGCTAGTCAACCTAAAGGGACTTCTAGCTACACCTTC. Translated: CSASQPKGTSSYTF.

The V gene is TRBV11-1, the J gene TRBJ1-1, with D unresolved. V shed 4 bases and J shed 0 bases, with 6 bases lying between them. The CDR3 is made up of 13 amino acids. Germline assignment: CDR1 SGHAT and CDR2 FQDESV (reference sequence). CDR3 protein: CASSSKMNTEAFF. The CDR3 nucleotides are TGTGCCAGCAGCTCTAAGATGAACACTGAAGCTTTCTTT.

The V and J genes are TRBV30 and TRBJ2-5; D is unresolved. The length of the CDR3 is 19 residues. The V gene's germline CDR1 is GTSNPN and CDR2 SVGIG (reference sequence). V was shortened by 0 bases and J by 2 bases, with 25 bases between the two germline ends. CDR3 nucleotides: TGTGCCTGGAGTGTACTGGGTGAGGCGGCGGAGTATGAGCAAGAGACCCAGTACTTC. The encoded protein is CAWSVLGEAAEYEQETQYF.

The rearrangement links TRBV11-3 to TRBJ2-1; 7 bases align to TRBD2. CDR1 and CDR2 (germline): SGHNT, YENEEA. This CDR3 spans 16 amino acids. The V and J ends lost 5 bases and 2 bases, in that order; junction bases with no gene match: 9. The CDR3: CASSQRKGLAYNEQFF. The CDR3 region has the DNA TGTGCCAGCAGCCAAAGAAAAGGACTAGCCTACAATGAGCAGTTCTTC.

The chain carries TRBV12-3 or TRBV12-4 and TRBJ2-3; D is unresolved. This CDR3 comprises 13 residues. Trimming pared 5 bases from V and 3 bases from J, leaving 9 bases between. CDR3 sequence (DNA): TGTGCCAGCAGTCTAGGAGTAACAGATACGCAGTATTTT. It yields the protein CASSLGVTDTQYF.

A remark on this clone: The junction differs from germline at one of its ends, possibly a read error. Here the CDR3 reads CARSLGGGAHTEAFF. CDR3 sequence (DNA): TGCGCCCGCAGCTTGGGGGGAGGGGCGCACACTGAAGCTTTCTTT. The chain links TRBV5-1 to TRBJ1-1; a weak D match, TRBD1 (5 bases). This CDR3 contains 15 residues. Germline V gene sequence: CDR1 SGHRS, CDR2 YFSETQ.

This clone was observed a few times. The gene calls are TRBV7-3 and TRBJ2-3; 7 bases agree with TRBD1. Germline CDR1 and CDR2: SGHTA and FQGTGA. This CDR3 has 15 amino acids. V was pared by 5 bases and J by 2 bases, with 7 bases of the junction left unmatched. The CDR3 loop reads CASSITGQNTDTQYF. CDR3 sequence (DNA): TGTGCCAGCAGCATTACGGGACAGAACACAGATACGCAGTATTTT. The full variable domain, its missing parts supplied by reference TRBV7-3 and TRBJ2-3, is GAGVSQTPSNKVTEKGKYVELRCDPISGHTALYWYRQSLGQGPEFLIYFQGTGAADDSGLPNDRFFAVRPEGSVSTLKIQRTERGDSAVYLCASSITGQNTDTQYFGPGTRLTVL.